This passage covers 10 T cell receptor beta chains from one sample sequenced in a study of T cell changes during pregnancy in multiple sclerosis. Sequencing used immunoSEQ multiplex PCR; TCRdb keeps in-frame clones, though not all of them. The sample has 55,000 to 80,000 clones, around 94% seen once; the top ten hold less than 0.6%. Here the sequenced sample was peripheral blood, taken in the third trimester of pregnancy. All receptors derive from a female donor with multiple sclerosis, enrolled in a pregnancy study.

The CDR3 is CASSFGGAGVGEQYF. As DNA, the CDR3 is TGTGCCAGCAGCTTTGGGGGGGCGGGGGTTGGGGAGCAGTACTTC. V is TRBV13 and J is TRBJ2-7, with TRBD2 as a possible D gene (7 bases). The V gene lost 3 bases and the J gene lost 7 bases, with 19 bases spanning the gap. CDR3 length: 15 residues. CDR1 is PRHDT, CDR2 FYEKMQ, per germline (reference sequence). Complete variable domain (other parts from reference TRBV13 and TRBJ2-7): AAGVIQSPRHLIKEKRETATLKCYPIPRHDTVYWYQQGPGQDPQFLISFYEKMQSDKGSIPDRFSAQQFSDYHSELNMSSLELGDSALYFCASSFGGAGVGEQYFGPGTRLTVT.

This chain joins TRBV7-2 and TRBJ1-5, with D tentatively TRBD1 (5 bases). Germline V gene data show CDR1 as SGHTA and CDR2 as FQGNSA. Trimming stripped 4 bases from V and 4 bases from J, with 11 bases between. The CDR3 spans 14 residues. The CDR3 nucleotides read TGTGCCAGCAGCTACACAGGCCCTAATCAGCCCCAGCATTTT. It translates to CASSYTGPNQPQHF.

This clone was seen more than once but under ten times. The chain is built from TRBV18 and TRBJ1-3; TRBD1 is a possible D gene (5 bases). The V end lost 3 bases, the J end lost 2 bases, and 11 bases lay between the germline ends. CDR3 length equals 15 residues. Germline V gives CDR1 KGHSH, CDR2 LQKENI. The CDR3 spells CASSPGPGTGNTIYF. The CDR3 DNA is TGTGCCAGCTCACCGGGTCCAGGGACTGGAAACACCATATATTTT.

The chain has TRBV19 and TRBJ1-1, with D uncertain. Germline CDR1 is LNHDA and CDR2 is SQIVND (reference sequence). CDR3 length: 16 amino acids. The V and J ends lost 3 bases and 6 bases respectively, with 20 bases between them. The CDR3 reads CASSITGRAMDAEAFF. The CDR3 bases are TGTGCCAGTAGTATTACCGGGAGGGCAATGGACGCTGAAGCTTTCTTT.

This chain connects TRBV4-3 to TRBJ1-2; no reliable D call. Germline V gene data show CDR1 as LGHNA and CDR2 as YSLEER. The ends were cut back, 1 base at V and 2 bases at J, with 5 bases in the middle. This CDR3 has 13 amino acids. The CDR3 nucleotides are TGCGCCAGCAGCCAAGCGCAGAACTATGGCTACACCTTC. Translating it yields CASSQAQNYGYTF.

This rearrangement joins TRBV5-8 to TRBJ2-7, with 7 positions matching TRBD1. V lost 0 bases to trimming and J lost 5 bases; unmatched junction nucleotides: 5. The CDR3 is 14 amino acids. The germline V gene encodes CDR1 SGHTS and CDR2 YDEGEE. CDR3 sequence: CASSLGQGVNEQYF. Here the CDR3 DNA reads TGTGCCAGCAGCTTGGGGCAGGGGGTTAACGAGCAGTACTTC.

The genes are TRBV19 and TRBJ2-1; 11 nucleotides match TRBD2. The CDR3 loop spans 17 amino acids. V shed 1 base and J 3 bases; nucleotides not matched to a gene: 5. Germline assignment: CDR1 LNHDA and CDR2 SQIVND (reference sequence). The CDR3 DNA follows: TGTGCCAGTAGTATAGGGTTCCTAGCGGGGGGCTACAATGAGCAGTTCTTC. This translates into CASSIGFLAGGYNEQFF. The full variable domain, its missing parts supplied by reference TRBV19 and TRBJ2-1, is DGGITQSPKYLFRKEGQNVTLSCEQNLNHDAMYWYRQDPGQGLRLIYYSQIVNDFQKGDIAEGYSVSREKKESFPLTVTSAQKNPTAFYLCASSIGFLAGGYNEQFFGPGTRLTVL.

The genes are TRBV18 and TRBJ1-1; a weak D match, TRBD1 (5 bases). In germline, CDR1 is KGHSH, CDR2 LQKENI. The V and J ends lost 1 base and 4 bases respectively, with 13 bases between them. CDR3 length equals 15 residues. Written as DNA, the CDR3 is TGTGCCAGCTCACCACAGGCAGGGCTAAGCACTGAAGCTTTCTTT. This sequence encodes CASSPQAGLSTEAFF.

CDR3: CASSFRLIGTGQGHQPQHF. DNA for the CDR3: TGTGCCAGCAGCTTTCGCTTGATTGGTACGGGACAGGGTCATCAGCCCCAGCATTTT. This chain connects TRBV7-2 to TRBJ1-5; the match to TRBD1 covers 9 bases. The CDR3 extends over 19 amino acids. CDR1 and CDR2 from the germline V gene are SGHTA and FQGNSA. Trimming at V came to 3 bases and at J to 5 bases, leaving 17 bases not matched to a gene.

The chain is built from TRBV6-5 and TRBJ2-5; TRBD2 matches 8 bases. J lost 4 bases, V lost 8 bases, and 12 bases had no gene match. Germline CDR1 reads MNHEY; CDR2 reads SVGAGI. This CDR3 spans 15 amino acids. In DNA, the CDR3 is TGTGCCAGCGTCTATCGGCGGGGGGTACTAGAGACCCAGTACTTC. Its translation: CASVYRRGVLETQYF.